The 13 T cell receptor beta chains below all came from one sample that was sequenced in a study of regulatory T cells in long-lasting Graves disease. Time point noted: persistent/refractory GD, antithyroid drugs over 5 years with positive TRAb. Extracted PBMC RNA gave rise to the TCR library. Building of the TCR beta libraries involved iRepertoire HTBI primers and Arm-PCR of CDR3 regions. TCRdb used MiXCR to reprocess the multiplex PCR reads, holding one entry per CDR3 protein. The sample consists of 300,000 to 350,000 distinct CDR3 sequences, roughly a fifth of them appearing once. The sequenced sample was peripheral blood mononuclear cells (PBMCs), obtained when the disease was refractory, from a patient treated with antithyroid drugs. The source of these receptors is a female donor with Graves disease.

This clonotype was seen ten or more times. The chain has TRBV20-1 and TRBJ1-5; D is perhaps TRBD1 (5 bases). V shed 0 bases and J shed 2 bases, with 8 bases lying between them. CDR1 and CDR2 (germline): DFQATT, SNEGSKA (reference sequence). CDR3 length: 14 residues. In nucleotides, the CDR3 is TGCAGTGCTAGAGATTCGGGGGGCAATCAGCCCCAGCATTTT. Translating it yields CSARDSGGNQPQHF.

This clonotype was seen repeatedly, ten times or more. The chain uses TRBV28 and TRBJ2-7; D ambiguous. The CDR3 covers 15 residues. CDR1 MDHEN and CDR2 SYDVKM come from the germline V gene. V lost 4 bases, J lost 3 bases, and 16 bases lay in between. The CDR3 DNA sequence: TGTGCCAGCAGTTATAGAGACACTATTTACTACGAGCAGTACTTC. Residues: CASSYRDTIYYEQYF.

The sample holds a few counts of this clonotype. This chain uses TRBV30 with TRBJ2-2; 11 bases agree with TRBD2. CDR3 length: 17 amino acids. V shed 4 bases and J 0 bases; nucleotides not matched to a gene: 7. Germline V lookup: CDR1 GTSNPN, CDR2 SVGIG (reference sequence). In DNA, the CDR3 is TGTGCCTGGACAGGACTAGCGGGCCAACCGAACACCGGGGAGCTGTTTTTT. Protein: CAWTGLAGQPNTGELFF.

The genes are TRBV18 and TRBJ2-4; 8 nucleotides match TRBD2. CDR1 is KGHSH and CDR2 is LQKENI in the germline V gene. The CDR3 extends over 17 amino acids. V was clipped by 0 bases and J by 0 bases; unmatched bases: 4. The CDR3 here is CASSPPLAGLAKNIQYF. The CDR3 DNA reads TGTGCCAGCTCACCACCGCTAGCGGGTTTAGCCAAAAACATTCAGTACTTC.

The rearrangement links TRBV7-8 to TRBJ1-5, with 8 bases lining up with TRBD1. Per the germline V gene, CDR1 is SGHVS and CDR2 is FQNEAQ. The CDR3 contains 14 residues. J gave up 9 bases and V 5 bases, and 9 bases lay outside the gene matches. CDR3 loop: CASSPGQEGRPQHF. The CDR3 bases are TGTGCCAGCAGCCCGGGACAGGAGGGCCGGCCCCAGCATTTT.

The chain employs TRBV15 and TRBJ1-5, with TRBD1 matching 11 bases. The CDR3 spans 15 residues. V shed 5 bases, J shed 12 bases, and the junction held 12 bases outside the gene matches. Germline lookup yields CDR1 LNHNV and CDR2 YYDKDF (reference sequence). CDR3 in DNA: TGTGCCACCAGCCCCCGGACAGGGGGCGAACCAGGCCAGCATTTT. Its translation is CATSPRTGGEPGQHF.

The J gene is TRBJ2-2, the V gene TRBV11-2, with D unclear. V was pared by 1 base and J by 4 bases, with 19 bases between. Germline CDR1 and CDR2: SGHAT and FQNNGV. The CDR3 is 18 residues long. The CDR3 here is CASSLVYRGPRGTGELFF. For the CDR3, the DNA is TGTGCCAGCAGCTTAGTATATCGAGGACCTCGTGGCACCGGGGAGCTGTTTTTT.

This clonotype was seen many times. This chain connects TRBV5-1 to TRBJ1-2; TRBD1 matches at 7 bases. The germline V gene has CDR1 SGHRS and CDR2 YFSETQ. The CDR3 totals 13 residues. After removal of 0 bases from V and 7 bases from J, the junction contained 3 bases not matched to a gene. This CDR3 is CASSLEGGFGYTF. Written as DNA, the CDR3 is TGCGCCAGCAGCTTGGAAGGGGGCTTTGGCTACACCTTC.

There are many counts of this clonotype. This chain connects TRBV28 to TRBJ2-7; TRBD1 might be the D (6 bases). CDR3 size: 14 residues. Germline V lookup: CDR1 MDHEN, CDR2 SYDVKM. Trimming removed 5 bases at V and 4 bases at J, with 15 bases between. The CDR3 region has the DNA TGTGCCAGCAGTCGCCAAGACCAGGGGTACGAGCAGTACTTC. It is translated as CASSRQDQGYEQYF.

The sample holds many counts of this clonotype. The gene calls are TRBV30 and TRBJ2-5; 7 nucleotides match TRBD2. The germline CDR1 and CDR2 sequences are GTSNPN and SVGIG (reference sequence). The CDR3 is made up of 15 amino acids. J lost 11 bases, V lost 0 bases, and 15 bases had no gene match. Here the CDR3 reads CAWSVASGPSSDQYF. The CDR3 DNA follows: TGTGCCTGGAGTGTGGCTAGCGGTCCTAGTTCGGATCAGTACTTC.

This clonotype was counted a few times. The rearrangement uses TRBV20-1 and TRBJ1-1; TRBD1 might be the D (5 bases). The V end lost 1 base, the J end lost 1 base, and 16 bases lay between the germline ends. This CDR3 spans 16 amino acids. CDR1 is DFQATT, CDR2 SNEGSKA, per germline (reference sequence). CDR3 protein: CSARARGRTWNTEAFF. The CDR3 DNA reads TGCAGTGCTAGAGCCCGGGGCCGTACCTGGAACACTGAAGCTTTCTTT.

The chain employs TRBV7-8 and TRBJ2-2; TRBD1 agrees at 10 bases. CDR1 is SGHVS and CDR2 is FQNEAQ in the germline V gene. The CDR3 is 16 amino acids. The J segment lost 4 bases and the V segment lost 5 bases, leaving 7 bases of the junction unmatched. CDR3 loop: CASSVLGDRGTGELFF. The DNA for the CDR3 is TGTGCCAGCAGCGTATTGGGGGACAGGGGCACCGGGGAGCTGTTTTTT. The complete variable domain, with remaining parts taken from reference TRBV7-8 and TRBJ2-2, reads GAGVSQSPRYKVAKRGQDVALRCDPISGHVSLFWYQQALGQGPEFLTYFQNEAQLDKSGLPSDRFFAERPEGSVSTLKIQRTQQEDSAVYLCASSVLGDRGTGELFFGEGSRLTVL.

Many counts were recorded for this clonotype. This chain links TRBV28 with TRBJ1-2; D unresolved. From germline, CDR1 is MDHEN and CDR2 SYDVKM. The CDR3 is 12 amino acids. V dropped 6 bases and J dropped 8 bases, with 13 bases sitting between them. The CDR3 DNA reads TGTGCCAGCAGGGAGGGCCGCGGAGGCTACACCTTC. It encodes CASREGRGGYTF.